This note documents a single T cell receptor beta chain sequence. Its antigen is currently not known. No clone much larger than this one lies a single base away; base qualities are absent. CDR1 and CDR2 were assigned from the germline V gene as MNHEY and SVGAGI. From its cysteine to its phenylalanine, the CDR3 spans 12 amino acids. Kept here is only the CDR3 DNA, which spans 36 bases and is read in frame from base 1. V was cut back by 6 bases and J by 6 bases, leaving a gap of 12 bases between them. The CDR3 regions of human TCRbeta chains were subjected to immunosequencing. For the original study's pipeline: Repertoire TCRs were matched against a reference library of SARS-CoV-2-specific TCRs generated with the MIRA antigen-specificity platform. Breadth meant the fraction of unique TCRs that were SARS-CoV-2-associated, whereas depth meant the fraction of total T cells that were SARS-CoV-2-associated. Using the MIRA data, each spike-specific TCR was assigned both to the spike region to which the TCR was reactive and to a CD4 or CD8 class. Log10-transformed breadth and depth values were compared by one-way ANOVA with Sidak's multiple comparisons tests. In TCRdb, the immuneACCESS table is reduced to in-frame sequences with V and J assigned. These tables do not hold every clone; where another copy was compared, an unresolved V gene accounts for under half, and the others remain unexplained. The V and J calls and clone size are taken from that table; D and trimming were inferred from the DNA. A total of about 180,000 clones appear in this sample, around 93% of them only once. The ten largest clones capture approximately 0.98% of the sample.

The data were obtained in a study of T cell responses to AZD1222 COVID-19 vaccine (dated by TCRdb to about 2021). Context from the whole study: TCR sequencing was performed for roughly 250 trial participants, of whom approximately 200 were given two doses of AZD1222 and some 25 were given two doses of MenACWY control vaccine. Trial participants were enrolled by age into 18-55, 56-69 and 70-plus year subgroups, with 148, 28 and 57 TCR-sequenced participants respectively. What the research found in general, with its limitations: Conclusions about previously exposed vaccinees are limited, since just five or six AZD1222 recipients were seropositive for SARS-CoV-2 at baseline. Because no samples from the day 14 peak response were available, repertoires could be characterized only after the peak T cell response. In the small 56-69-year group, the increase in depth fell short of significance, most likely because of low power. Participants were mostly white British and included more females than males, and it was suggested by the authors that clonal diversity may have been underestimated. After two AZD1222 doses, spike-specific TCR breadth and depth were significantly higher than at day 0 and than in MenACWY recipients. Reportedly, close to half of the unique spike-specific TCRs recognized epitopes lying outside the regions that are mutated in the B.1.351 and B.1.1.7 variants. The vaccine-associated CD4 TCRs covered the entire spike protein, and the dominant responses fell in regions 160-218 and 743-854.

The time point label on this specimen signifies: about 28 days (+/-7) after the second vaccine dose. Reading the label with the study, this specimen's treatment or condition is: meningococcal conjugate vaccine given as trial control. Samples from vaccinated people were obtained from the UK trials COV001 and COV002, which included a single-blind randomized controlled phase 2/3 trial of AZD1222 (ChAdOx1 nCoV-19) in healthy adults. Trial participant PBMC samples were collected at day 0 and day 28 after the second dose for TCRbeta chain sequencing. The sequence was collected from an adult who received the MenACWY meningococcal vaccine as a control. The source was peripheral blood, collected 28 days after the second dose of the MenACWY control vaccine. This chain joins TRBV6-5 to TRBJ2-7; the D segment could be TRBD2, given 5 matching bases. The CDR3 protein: CASRTGGGEQYF. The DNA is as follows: TGTGCCAGCAGGACCGGAGGTGGCGAGCAGTACTTC.